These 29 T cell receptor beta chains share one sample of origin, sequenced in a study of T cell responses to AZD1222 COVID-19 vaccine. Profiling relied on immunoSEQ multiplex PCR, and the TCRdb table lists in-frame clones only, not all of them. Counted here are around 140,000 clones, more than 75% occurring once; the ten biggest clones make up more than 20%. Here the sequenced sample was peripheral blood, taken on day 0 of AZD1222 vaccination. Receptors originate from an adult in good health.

In nucleotides, the CDR3 is TGTGCCAGCAGCCCCCTCCCGGGGATACTCGGGGAAAAACTGTTTTTT. Its translation is CASSPLPGILGEKLFF. The chain links TRBV28 to TRBJ1-4; D call uncertain. This CDR3 is built from 16 residues. CDR1 is MDHEN and CDR2 is SYDVKM in the germline V gene. Trimming pared 6 bases from V and 8 bases from J, leaving 22 bases between.

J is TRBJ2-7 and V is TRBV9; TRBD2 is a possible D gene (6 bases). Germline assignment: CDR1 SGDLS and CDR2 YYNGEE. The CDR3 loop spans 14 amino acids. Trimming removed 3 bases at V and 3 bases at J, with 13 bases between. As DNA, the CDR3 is TGTGCCAGCAGCGGATGGGACGGGGGCTACGAGCAGTACTTC. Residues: CASSGWDGGYEQYF.

The CDR3 reads CASSYQGNQPQHF. The DNA of the CDR3 is TGTGCCAGCAGTTACCAGGGAAATCAGCCCCAGCATTTT. The V call is TRBV6-5, the J call TRBJ1-5, with D perhaps TRBD1 (5 bases). V gave up 2 bases and J gave up 4 bases, with 6 bases separating them. CDR3 size: 13 residues. The germline CDR1 and CDR2 sequences are MNHEY and SVGAGI.

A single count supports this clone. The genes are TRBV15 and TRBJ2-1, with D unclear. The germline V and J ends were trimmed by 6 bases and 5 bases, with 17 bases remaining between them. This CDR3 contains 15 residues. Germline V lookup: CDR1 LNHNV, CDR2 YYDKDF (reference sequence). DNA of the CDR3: TGTGCCACCAGGGCGACGGACCCCCCCAACAATGAGCAGTTCTTC. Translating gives CATRATDPPNNEQFF.

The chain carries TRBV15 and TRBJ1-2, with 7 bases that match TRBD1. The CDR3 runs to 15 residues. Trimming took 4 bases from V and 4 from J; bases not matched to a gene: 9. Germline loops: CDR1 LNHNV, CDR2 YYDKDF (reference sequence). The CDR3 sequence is CATSIEGARGYGYTF. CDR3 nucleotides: TGTGCCACCAGCATTGAGGGGGCGCGCGGCTATGGCTACACCTTC.

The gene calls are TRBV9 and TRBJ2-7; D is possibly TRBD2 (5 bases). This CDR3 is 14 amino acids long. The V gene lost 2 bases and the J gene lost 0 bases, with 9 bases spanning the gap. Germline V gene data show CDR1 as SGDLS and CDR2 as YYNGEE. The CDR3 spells CASSVRGNSYEQYF. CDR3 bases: TGTGCCAGCAGCGTCCGAGGGAACTCCTACGAGCAGTACTTC.

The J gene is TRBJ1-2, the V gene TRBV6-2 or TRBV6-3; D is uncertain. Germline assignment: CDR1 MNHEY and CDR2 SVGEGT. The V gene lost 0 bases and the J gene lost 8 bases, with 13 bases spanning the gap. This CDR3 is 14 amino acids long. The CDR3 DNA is TGTGCCAGCAGTTACTCGGCTACTCTCCGGGGCTACACCTTC. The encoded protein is CASSYSATLRGYTF.

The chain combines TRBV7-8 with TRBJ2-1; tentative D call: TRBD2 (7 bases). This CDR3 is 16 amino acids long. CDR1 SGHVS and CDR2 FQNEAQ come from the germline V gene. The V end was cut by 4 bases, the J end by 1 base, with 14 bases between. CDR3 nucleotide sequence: TGTGCCAGCAGCTCAGACCGGGGGGCGTCCTACAATGAGCAGTTCTTC. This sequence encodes CASSSDRGASYNEQFF.

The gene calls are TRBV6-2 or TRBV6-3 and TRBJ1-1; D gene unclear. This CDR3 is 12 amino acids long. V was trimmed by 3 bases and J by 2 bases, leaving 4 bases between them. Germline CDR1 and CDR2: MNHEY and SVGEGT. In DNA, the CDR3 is TGTGCCAGCAGTTATTTAAACACTGAAGCTTTCTTT. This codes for CASSYLNTEAFF.

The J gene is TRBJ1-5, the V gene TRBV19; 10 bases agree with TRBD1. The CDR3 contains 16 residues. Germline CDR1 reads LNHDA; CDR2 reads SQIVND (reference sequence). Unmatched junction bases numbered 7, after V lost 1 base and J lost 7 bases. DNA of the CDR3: TGTGCCAGTAGTATAGCCCTCGACAGGGGGCTACAGCCCCAGCATTTT. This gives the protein CASSIALDRGLQPQHF.

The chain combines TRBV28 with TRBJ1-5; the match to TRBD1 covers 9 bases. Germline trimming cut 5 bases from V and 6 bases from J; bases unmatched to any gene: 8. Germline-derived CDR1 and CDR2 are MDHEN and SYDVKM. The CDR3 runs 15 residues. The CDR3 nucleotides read TGTGCCAGCAGTACCAGACAGGGGGGACGTCAGCCCCAGCATTTT. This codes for CASSTRQGGRQPQHF.

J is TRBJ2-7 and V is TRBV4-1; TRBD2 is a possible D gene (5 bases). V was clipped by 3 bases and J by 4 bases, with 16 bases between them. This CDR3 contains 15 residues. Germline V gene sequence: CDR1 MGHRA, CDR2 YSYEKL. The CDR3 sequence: CASSHPGGGNYEQYF. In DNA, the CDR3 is TGCGCCAGCAGCCATCCAGGAGGTGGGAATTACGAGCAGTACTTC.

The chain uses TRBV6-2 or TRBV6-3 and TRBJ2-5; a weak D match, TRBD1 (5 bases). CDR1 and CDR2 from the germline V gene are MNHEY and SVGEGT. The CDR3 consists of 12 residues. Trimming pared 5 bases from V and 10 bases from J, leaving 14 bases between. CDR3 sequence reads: CASSLGARYQYF. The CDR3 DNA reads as TGTGCCAGCAGTCTTGGGGCCCGGTACCAGTACTTC.

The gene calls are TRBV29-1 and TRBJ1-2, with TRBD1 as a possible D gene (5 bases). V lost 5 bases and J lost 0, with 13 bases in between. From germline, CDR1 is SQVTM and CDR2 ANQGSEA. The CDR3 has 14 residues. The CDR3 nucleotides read TGCAGCGTTCCCAGGGAGGCAGCTAACTATGGCTACACCTTC. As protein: CSVPREAANYGYTF.

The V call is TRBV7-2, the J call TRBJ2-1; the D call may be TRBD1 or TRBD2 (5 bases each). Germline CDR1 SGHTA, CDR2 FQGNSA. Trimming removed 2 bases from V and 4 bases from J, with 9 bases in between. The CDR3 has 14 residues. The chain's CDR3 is CASSLRGPYNEQFF. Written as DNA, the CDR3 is TGTGCCAGCAGCTTACGGGGCCCTTACAATGAGCAGTTCTTC. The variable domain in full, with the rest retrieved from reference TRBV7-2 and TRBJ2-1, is GAGVSQSPSNKVTEKGKDVELRCDPISGHTALYWYRQSLGQGLEFLIYFQGNSAPDKSGLPSDRFSAERTGGSVSTLTIQRTQQEDSAVYLCASSLRGPYNEQFFGPGTRLTVL.

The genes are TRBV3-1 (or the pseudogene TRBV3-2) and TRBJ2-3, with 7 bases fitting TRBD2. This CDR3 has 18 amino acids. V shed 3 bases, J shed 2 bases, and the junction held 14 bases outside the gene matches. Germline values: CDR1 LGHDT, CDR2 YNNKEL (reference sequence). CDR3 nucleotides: TGTGCCAGCAGCCATGGACCCCAGGAGCGGGGAAACACAGATACGCAGTATTTT. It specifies CASSHGPQERGNTDTQYF.

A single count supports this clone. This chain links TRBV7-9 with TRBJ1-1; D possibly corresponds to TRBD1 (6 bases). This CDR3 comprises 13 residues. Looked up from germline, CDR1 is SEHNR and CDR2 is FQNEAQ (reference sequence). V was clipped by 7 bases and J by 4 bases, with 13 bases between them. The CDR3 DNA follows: TGTGCCAGCAACATACAGGGTGTCACTGAAGCTTTCTTT. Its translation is CASNIQGVTEAFF.

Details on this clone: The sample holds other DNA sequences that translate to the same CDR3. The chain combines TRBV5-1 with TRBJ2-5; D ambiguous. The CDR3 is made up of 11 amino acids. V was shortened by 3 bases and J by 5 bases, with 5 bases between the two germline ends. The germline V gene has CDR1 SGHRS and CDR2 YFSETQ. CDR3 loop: CASSSKETQYF. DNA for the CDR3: TGCGCCAGCAGCTCTAAGGAGACCCAGTACTTC.

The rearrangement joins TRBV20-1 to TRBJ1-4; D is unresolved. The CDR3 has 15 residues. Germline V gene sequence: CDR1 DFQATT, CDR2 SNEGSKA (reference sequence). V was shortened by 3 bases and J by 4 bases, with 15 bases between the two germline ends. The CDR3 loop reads CSASFAKDGNEKLFF. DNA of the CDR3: TGCAGTGCTAGTTTTGCGAAGGATGGTAATGAAAAACTGTTTTTT.

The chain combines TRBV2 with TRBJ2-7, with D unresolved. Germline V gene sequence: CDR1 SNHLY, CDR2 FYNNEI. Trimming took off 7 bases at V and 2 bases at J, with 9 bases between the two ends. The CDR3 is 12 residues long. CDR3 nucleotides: TGTGCCAGCACGGCGGACCCCTACGAGCAGTACTTC. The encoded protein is CASTADPYEQYF.

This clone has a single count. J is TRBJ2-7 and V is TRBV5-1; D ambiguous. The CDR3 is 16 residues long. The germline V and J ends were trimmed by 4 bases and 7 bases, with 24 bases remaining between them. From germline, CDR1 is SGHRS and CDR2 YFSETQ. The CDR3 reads CASSPRSGLNRLEQYF. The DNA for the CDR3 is TGCGCCAGCAGCCCAAGATCCGGGCTCAACCGGCTGGAGCAGTACTTC.

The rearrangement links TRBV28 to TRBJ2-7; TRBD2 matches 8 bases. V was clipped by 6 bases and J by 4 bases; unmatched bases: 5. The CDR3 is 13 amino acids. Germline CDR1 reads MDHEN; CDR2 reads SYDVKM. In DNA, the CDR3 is TGTGCCAGCAGAAAGCGGGGGAAATACGAGCAGTACTTC. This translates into CASRKRGKYEQYF.

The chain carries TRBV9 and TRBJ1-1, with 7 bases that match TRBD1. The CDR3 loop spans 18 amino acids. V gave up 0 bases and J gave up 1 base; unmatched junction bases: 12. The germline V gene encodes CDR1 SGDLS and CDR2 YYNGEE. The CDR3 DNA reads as TGTGCCAGCAGCGTAGCCTTAAATACCGGGACAGCGAACACTGAAGCTTTCTTT. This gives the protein CASSVALNTGTANTEAFF.

The CDR3 nucleotides read TGTGCCAGCAGCTTCTCGGACAGGGGGCGGGGCTACACCTTC. It codes for CASSFSDRGRGYTF. The rearrangement links TRBV7-2 to TRBJ1-2, with 11 bases matching TRBD1. J was trimmed by 8 bases and V by 3 bases; bases with no gene match: 5. The CDR3 has 14 residues. Germline V gives CDR1 SGHTA, CDR2 FQGNSA.

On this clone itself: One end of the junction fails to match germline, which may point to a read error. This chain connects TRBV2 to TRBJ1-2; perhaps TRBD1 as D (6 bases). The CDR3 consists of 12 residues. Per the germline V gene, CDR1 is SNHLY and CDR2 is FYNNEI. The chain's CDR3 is CASSENRVRSSF. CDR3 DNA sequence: TGTGCCAGCAGTGAAAACAGGGTGAGGTCGTCCTTC. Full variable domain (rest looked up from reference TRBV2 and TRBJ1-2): EPEVTQTPSHQVTQMGQEVILRCVPISNHLYFYWYRQILGQKVEFLVSFYNNEISEKSEIFDDQFSVERPDGSNFTLKIRSTKLEDSAMYFCASSENRVRSSFGSGTRLTVV.

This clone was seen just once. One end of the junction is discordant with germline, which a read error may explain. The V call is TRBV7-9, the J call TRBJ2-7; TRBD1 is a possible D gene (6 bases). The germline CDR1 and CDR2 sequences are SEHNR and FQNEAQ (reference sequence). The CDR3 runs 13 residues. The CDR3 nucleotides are TGTGCCAGCAGCTACCGGGACACCTACGAGCGGTACTTC. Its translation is CASSYRDTYERYF.

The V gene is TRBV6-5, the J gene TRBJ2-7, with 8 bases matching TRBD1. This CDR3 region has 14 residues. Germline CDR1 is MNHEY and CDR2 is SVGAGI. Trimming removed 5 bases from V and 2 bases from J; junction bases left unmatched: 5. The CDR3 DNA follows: TGTGCCAGCAGTCCCTACAGGGGGGCCTACGAGCAGTACTTC. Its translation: CASSPYRGAYEQYF.

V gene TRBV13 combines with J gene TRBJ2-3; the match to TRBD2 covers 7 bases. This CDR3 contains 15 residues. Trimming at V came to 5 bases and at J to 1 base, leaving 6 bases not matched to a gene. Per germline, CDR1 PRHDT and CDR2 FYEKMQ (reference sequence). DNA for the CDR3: TGTGCCAGCAGCCTCGGGGGGAGCGGCACAGATACGCAGTATTTT. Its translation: CASSLGGSGTDTQYF.

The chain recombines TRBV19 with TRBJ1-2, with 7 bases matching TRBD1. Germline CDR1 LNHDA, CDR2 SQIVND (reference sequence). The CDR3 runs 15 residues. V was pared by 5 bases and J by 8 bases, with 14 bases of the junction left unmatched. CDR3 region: CASSHWDSGVEGYTF. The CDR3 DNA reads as TGTGCCAGTAGTCACTGGGACAGTGGGGTTGAGGGCTACACCTTC.